One T cell receptor (beta chain) is described in this entry. The data belong to a study of blood T cell repertoires in COVID-19. The germline CDR1 and CDR2 sequences are SGHTS and YDEGEE. The CDR3 extends over 16 amino acids. Between the trimmed V and J ends, which lost 1 base and 1 base, there was a span of 14 bases. Sequencing was performed with immunoSEQ multiplex PCR; in TCRdb, only in-frame clones are kept and a portion is missing. Of more than 50,000 clones in the sample, approximately 92% were seen once. The chain employs TRBV5-8 and TRBJ1-1; tentative D call: TRBD1 (6 bases). Sequencing was carried out using peripheral blood. This TCR was sampled from a man in his 60s with active COVID-19. CDR3 DNA sequence: TGTGCCAGCAGCTTGATACAGGGAGTGACGAACACTGAAGCTTTCTTT. The encoded protein is CASSLIQGVTNTEAFF.